Presented here are 26 T cell receptor beta chains from one specimen sequenced in a study of metastatic and nonmetastatic thyroid tumors. TCRdb re-analyzed the PCR reads using MiXCR. This sample yields under 45,000 clones, of which roughly 36% are seen a single time; about 20% belongs to the top ten. Every patient underwent thyroid surgery untreated. The specimen was tumor tissue. The receptors here all came from a female donor with papillary thyroid cancer or a benign thyroid nodule (not recorded which). Some clones in this sample may be carry-over from other donors' samples.

This chain uses TRBV7-8 with TRBJ1-1; D unclear. Germline V lookup: CDR1 SGHVS, CDR2 FQNEAQ. This CDR3 is built from 13 residues. The V and J ends lost 4 bases and 6 bases respectively, with 12 bases between them. CDR3 DNA: TGTGCCAGCAGCTCGCCGAACGGCCCTGAAGCTTTCTTT. Protein: CASSSPNGPEAFF.

V usage is TRBV4-3 and J usage is TRBJ2-6; a possible D gene is TRBD2 (6 bases). With 0 bases removed from V and 2 bases from J, the gap between germline ends came to 8 bases. The CDR3 totals 16 residues. Germline CDR1 is LGHNA and CDR2 is YSLEER. The CDR3 region has the DNA TGCGCCAGCAGCCAAGATTTAGCGGCTGGGGCCAACGTCCTGACTTTC. As protein: CASSQDLAAGANVLTF.

The chain carries TRBV19 and TRBJ1-2; no reliable D call. Trimming removed 3 bases at V and 7 bases at J, with 12 bases between. Germline values: CDR1 LNHDA, CDR2 SQIVND (reference sequence). The CDR3 has 13 amino acids. The CDR3 sequence is CASSIPPRGGYTF. DNA of the CDR3: TGTGCCAGTAGTATCCCGCCGCGAGGTGGCTACACCTTC.

This clone came up a few times. The chain links TRBV12-3 or TRBV12-4 to TRBJ2-7; a possible D gene is TRBD2 (5 bases). This CDR3 comprises 15 residues. V was cut by 7 bases and J by 0 bases, with 16 bases left in between. The chain's CDR3 is CASTREGGGSYEQYF. CDR3 in DNA: TGTGCCAGCACCAGAGAGGGCGGTGGCTCCTACGAGCAGTACTTC.

The V gene is TRBV28, the J gene TRBJ1-4, with 10 bases identical to TRBD1. Trimming removed 5 bases from V and 5 bases from J; junction bases left unmatched: 8. This CDR3 contains 16 residues. Germline V lookup: CDR1 MDHEN, CDR2 SYDVKM. The CDR3: CASSPDRGRGNEKLFF. CDR3 DNA: TGTGCCAGCAGTCCTGACAGGGGGCGGGGGAATGAAAAACTGTTTTTT.

This clone was counted between two and nine times. This sequence joins TRBV11-2 and TRBJ2-7; unclear D gene. The V gene's germline CDR1 is SGHAT and CDR2 FQNNGV. Trimming stripped 2 bases from V and 3 bases from J, with 11 bases between. This CDR3 is built from 14 residues. The CDR3 loop reads CASSLKPSNYEQYF. CDR3 coding DNA: TGTGCCAGCAGCTTAAAGCCGAGTAACTACGAGCAGTACTTC.

CDR3 DNA sequence: TGCAGTGCTAACGGTCTGACCCTCAGCTCCTACGAGCAGTACTTC. Amino acids: CSANGLTLSSYEQYF. The chain is built from TRBV20-1 and TRBJ2-7; D ambiguous. Germline assignment: CDR1 DFQATT and CDR2 SNEGSKA (reference sequence). This CDR3 is 15 amino acids long. The germline V and J ends were trimmed by 4 bases and 0 bases, with 16 bases remaining between them.

The chain couples TRBV5-1 to TRBJ1-6, with D uncertain. The ends were cut back, 7 bases at V and 7 bases at J, with 9 bases in the middle. CDR3 length equals 12 residues. Germline CDR1 is SGHRS and CDR2 is YFSETQ. The CDR3 nucleotides read TGCGCCAGCCGAGAAGGGAATTCACCCCTCCACTTT. Protein: CASREGNSPLHF.

This chain joins TRBV5-1 and TRBJ2-3, with D uncertain. Trimming took off 0 bases at V and 4 bases at J, with 12 bases between the two ends. The CDR3 is 15 amino acids. Germline V lookup: CDR1 SGHRS, CDR2 YFSETQ. DNA of the CDR3: TGCGCCAGCAGCTTGGGGGCGGCCTCTGCAGATACGCAGTATTTT. Translated, it gives CASSLGAASADTQYF.

The chain recombines TRBV12-3 or TRBV12-4 with TRBJ1-6; D not resolved. Trimming left V 7 bases short and J 3 bases short, with 10 bases between. The CDR3 sequence is 14 residues long. The CDR3 DNA follows: TGTGCCAGCACCAAGGACCTCTATAATTCACCCCTCCACTTT. Protein product: CASTKDLYNSPLHF.

The chain joins TRBV20-1 to TRBJ1-6, with 8 bases aligning to TRBD1. The CDR3 is made up of 15 amino acids. Looked up from germline, CDR1 is DFQATT and CDR2 is SNEGSKA (reference sequence). V lost 0 bases to trimming and J lost 8 bases; unmatched junction nucleotides: 6. CDR3 region: CSARETGQEHSPLHF. The CDR3, as DNA: TGCAGTGCTAGAGAGACGGGACAGGAACATTCACCCCTCCACTTT.

This clone was seen only once. V is TRBV20-1 and J is TRBJ2-2; TRBD2 aligns across 14 bases. V lost 6 bases to trimming and J lost 1 base; unmatched junction nucleotides: 7. Germline CDR1 is DFQATT and CDR2 is SNEGSKA (reference sequence). This CDR3 is 17 amino acids long. CDR3 protein: CSAMGTSGSMNTGELFF. In DNA, the CDR3 is TGCAGTGCGATGGGGACTAGCGGGAGTATGAACACCGGGGAGCTGTTTTTT.

The CDR3 DNA follows: TGTGCCAGCTCGTACTCTGGGGCCAACGTCCTGACTTTC. The encoded protein is CASSYSGANVLTF. The V gene is TRBV18, the J gene TRBJ2-6; no definite D call. CDR1 is KGHSH and CDR2 is LQKENI in the germline V gene. There are 13 residues in the CDR3. V was pared by 6 bases and J by 0 bases, with 3 bases between.

This clone is a singleton in its sample. V is TRBV4-3 and J is TRBJ1-1; no clear D gene. The CDR3 extends over 14 amino acids. With 1 base removed from V and 0 bases from J, the gap between germline ends came to 6 bases. The germline gives CDR1 LGHNA, CDR2 YSLEER. The CDR3: CASSQAHLNTEAFF. CDR3 in DNA: TGCGCCAGCAGCCAAGCGCACTTGAACACTGAAGCTTTCTTT.

The chain is built from TRBV5-5 and TRBJ1-4, with D uncertain. V gave up 2 bases and J gave up 3 bases, with 14 bases separating them. The CDR3 spans 16 residues. CDR1 is SGHKS and CDR2 is YYEKEE in the germline V gene (reference sequence). Here the CDR3 DNA reads TGTGCCAGCAGCTTTGGTTTTGTCCAGTCTAATGAAAAACTGTTTTTT. As protein: CASSFGFVQSNEKLFF.

The chain couples TRBV19 to TRBJ2-1, with D possibly matching TRBD1 (6 bases). Germline CDR1 is LNHDA and CDR2 is SQIVND (reference sequence). The CDR3 spans 15 residues. The germline V and J ends were trimmed by 3 bases and 5 bases, with 14 bases remaining between them. CDR3 nucleotide sequence: TGTGCCAGTAGTATCCGACAGGAGCCTAACAATGAGCAGTTCTTC. Its protein product is CASSIRQEPNNEQFF. Full variable domain (rest looked up from reference TRBV19 and TRBJ2-1): DGGITQSPKYLFRKEGQNVTLSCEQNLNHDAMYWYRQDPGQGLRLIYYSQIVNDFQKGDIAEGYSVSREKKESFPLTVTSAQKNPTAFYLCASSIRQEPNNEQFFGPGTRLTVL.

The table lists this clone with a few counts. V gene TRBV6-5 combines with J gene TRBJ2-2, with TRBD2 matching over 11 bases. V lost 4 bases to trimming and J lost 2 bases; unmatched junction nucleotides: 3. The CDR3 spans 16 residues. The V gene's germline CDR1 is MNHEY and CDR2 SVGAGI. DNA for the CDR3: TGTGCCAGCAGTTCTCTAGCGGGGGGCAACACCGGGGAGCTGTTTTTT. It codes for CASSSLAGGNTGELFF.

This clone has just a few counts. This chain links TRBV28 with TRBJ1-5, with a possible D match to TRBD1 (6 bases). The CDR3 totals 14 residues. Germline values: CDR1 MDHEN, CDR2 SYDVKM. Trimming left V 7 bases short and J 9 bases short, with 19 bases between. In DNA form, the CDR3 reads TGTGCCAGCACCAGACTGGGGGGCCCACCGCCCCAGCATTTT. It is translated as CASTRLGGPPPQHF.

The chain carries TRBV20-1 and TRBJ2-7; D may be TRBD1 or TRBD2 (5 bases each). V lost 6 bases to trimming and J lost 5 bases, with 20 bases between them. Germline V lookup: CDR1 DFQATT, CDR2 SNEGSKA (reference sequence). The CDR3 runs 14 residues. DNA of the CDR3: TGCAGTGCCAAGGGGCGGGCCTGGGCTGACGAGCAGTACTTC. This encodes CSAKGRAWADEQYF.

The V and J genes are TRBV11-2 and TRBJ2-7; D unclear. Per the germline V gene, CDR1 is SGHAT and CDR2 is FQNNGV. The CDR3 has 14 residues. Trimming cost V 3 bases and J 2 bases, with 11 bases left between them. The CDR3 spells CASSFGSKTYEQYF. DNA for the CDR3: TGTGCCAGCAGCTTCGGCAGCAAAACCTACGAGCAGTACTTC.

This clone was detected only a few times. The chain uses TRBV6-5 and TRBJ1-1, with D unresolved. Trimming removed 0 bases from V and 8 bases from J, with 10 bases in between. Germline V gives CDR1 MNHEY, CDR2 SVGAGI. The CDR3 runs 13 residues. The CDR3: CASSYSEGEEAFF. The CDR3 bases are TGTGCCAGCAGTTACTCGGAGGGCGAGGAAGCTTTCTTT.

This clone was detected only once. The chain joins TRBV5-1 to TRBJ2-7, with D unresolved. The CDR3 covers 14 residues. Germline CDR1 SGHRS, CDR2 YFSETQ. Trimming shortened V by 3 bases and J by 0 bases, and 10 bases separated the two germline ends. CDR3 protein: CASSSDLNSYEQYF. The DNA for the CDR3 is TGCGCCAGCAGCTCGGACCTTAACTCCTACGAGCAGTACTTC.

V and J are TRBV6-5 and TRBJ1-3, with D possibly being TRBD1 (5 bases). The V and J ends lost 5 bases and 2 bases respectively, with 16 bases between them. CDR1 is MNHEY and CDR2 is SVGAGI in the germline V gene. The CDR3 is 16 residues long. The CDR3 loop is CASSPSGLFAGNTIYF. The CDR3 DNA sequence: TGTGCCAGCAGTCCCTCAGGGTTATTCGCTGGAAACACCATATATTTT.

There are a few counts of this clone. V usage is TRBV28 and J usage is TRBJ2-5, with 8 bases matching TRBD1. J lost 6 bases, V lost 5 bases, and 8 bases had no gene match. This CDR3 is built from 14 residues. Per germline, CDR1 MDHEN and CDR2 SYDVKM. The CDR3 reads CASSPRQGLKTQYF. In nucleotides, the CDR3 is TGTGCCAGCAGTCCCCGACAGGGGTTAAAGACCCAGTACTTC.

CDR3: CASSTRLEGHTDTQYF. CDR3 nucleotides: TGTGCCAGCAGTACACGCCTTGAGGGGCACACAGATACGCAGTATTTT. The J gene is TRBJ2-3, the V gene TRBV6-1; D assignment may be TRBD1 or TRBD2 (5 bases each). The CDR3 sequence is 16 residues long. Germline CDR1 is MNHNS and CDR2 is SASEGT. Deletions cut 5 bases from V and 2 bases from J, with 17 bases between.

The rearrangement links TRBV27 to TRBJ2-1; TRBD2 is a possible D gene (6 bases). Per germline, CDR1 MNHEY and CDR2 SMNVEV (reference sequence). Trimming left V 5 bases short and J 6 bases short, with 17 bases between. This CDR3 has 15 amino acids. CDR3: CASSAQERAPNEQFF. The DNA of the CDR3 is TGTGCCAGCAGTGCCCAAGAGCGGGCGCCCAATGAGCAGTTCTTC.